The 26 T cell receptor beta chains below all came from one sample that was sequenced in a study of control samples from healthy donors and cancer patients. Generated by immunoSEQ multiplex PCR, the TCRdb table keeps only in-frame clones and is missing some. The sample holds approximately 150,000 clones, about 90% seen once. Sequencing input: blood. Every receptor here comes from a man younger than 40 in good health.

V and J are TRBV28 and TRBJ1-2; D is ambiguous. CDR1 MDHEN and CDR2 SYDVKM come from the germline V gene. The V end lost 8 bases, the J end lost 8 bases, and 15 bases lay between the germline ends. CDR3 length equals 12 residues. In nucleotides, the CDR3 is TGTGCCAGCCGTACGGCCTATTTGGGCTACACCTTC. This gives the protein CASRTAYLGYTF.

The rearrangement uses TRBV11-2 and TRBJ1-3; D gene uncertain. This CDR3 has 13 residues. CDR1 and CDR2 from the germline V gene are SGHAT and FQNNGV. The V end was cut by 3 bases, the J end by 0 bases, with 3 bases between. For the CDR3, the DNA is TGTGCCAGCAGCTTTAACTCTGGAAACACCATATATTTT. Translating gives CASSFNSGNTIYF.

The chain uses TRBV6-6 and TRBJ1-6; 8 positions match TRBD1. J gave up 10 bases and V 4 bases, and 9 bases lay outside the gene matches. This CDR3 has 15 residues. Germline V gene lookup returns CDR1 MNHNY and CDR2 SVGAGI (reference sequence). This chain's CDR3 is CASSLGQGLSSPLHF. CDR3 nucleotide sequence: TGTGCCAGCAGTTTAGGACAGGGACTGTCCTCACCCCTCCACTTT.

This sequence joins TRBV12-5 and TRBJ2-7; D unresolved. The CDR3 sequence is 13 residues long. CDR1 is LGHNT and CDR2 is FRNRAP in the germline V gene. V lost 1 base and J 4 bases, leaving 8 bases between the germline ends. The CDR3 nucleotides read TGTGCTAGTGGTTTGGGGGAAAAGTACGAGCAGTACTTC. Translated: CASGLGEKYEQYF.

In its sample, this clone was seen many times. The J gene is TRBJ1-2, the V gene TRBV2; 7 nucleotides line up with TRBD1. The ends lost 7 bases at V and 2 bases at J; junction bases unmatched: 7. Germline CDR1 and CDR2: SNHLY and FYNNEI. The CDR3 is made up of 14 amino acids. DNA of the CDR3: TGTGCCAGCACCCAGGGGGAGTTGAACTATGGCTACACCTTC. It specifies CASTQGELNYGYTF. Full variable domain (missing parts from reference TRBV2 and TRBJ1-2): EPEVTQTPSHQVTQMGQEVILRCVPISNHLYFYWYRQILGQKVEFLVSFYNNEISEKSEIFDDQFSVERPDGSNFTLKIRSTKLEDSAMYFCASTQGELNYGYTFGSGTRLTVV.

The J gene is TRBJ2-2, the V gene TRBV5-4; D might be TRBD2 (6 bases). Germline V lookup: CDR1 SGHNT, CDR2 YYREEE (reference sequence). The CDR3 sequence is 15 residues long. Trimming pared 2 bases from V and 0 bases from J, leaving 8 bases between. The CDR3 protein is CASSFGGTNTGELFF. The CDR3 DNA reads TGTGCCAGCAGCTTCGGGGGAACGAACACCGGGGAGCTGTTTTTT. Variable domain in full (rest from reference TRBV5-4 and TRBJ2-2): ETGVTQSPTHLIKTRGQQVTLRCSSQSGHNTVSWYQQALGQGPQFIFQYYREEENGRGNFPPRFSGLQFPNYSSELNVNALELDDSALYLCASSFGGTNTGELFFGEGSRLTVL.

DNA of the CDR3: TGTGCCAGCAGATTCGGGGACAAAAATGAGCAGTTCTTC. Its translation is CASRFGDKNEQFF. This chain connects TRBV27 to TRBJ2-1, with D possibly being TRBD1 (6 bases). Germline CDR1 MNHEY, CDR2 SMNVEV (reference sequence). CDR3 length: 13 residues. V gave up 6 bases and J gave up 7 bases, with 13 bases separating them.

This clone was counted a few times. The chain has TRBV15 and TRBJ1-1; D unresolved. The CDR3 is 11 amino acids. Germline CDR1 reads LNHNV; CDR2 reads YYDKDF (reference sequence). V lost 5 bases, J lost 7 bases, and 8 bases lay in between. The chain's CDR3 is CATSERFEAFF. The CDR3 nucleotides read TGTGCCACCAGCGAAAGATTTGAAGCTTTCTTT.

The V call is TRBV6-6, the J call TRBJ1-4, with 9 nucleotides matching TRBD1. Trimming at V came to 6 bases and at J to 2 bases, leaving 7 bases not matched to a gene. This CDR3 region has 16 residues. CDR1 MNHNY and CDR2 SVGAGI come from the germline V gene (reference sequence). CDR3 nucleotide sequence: TGTGCCAGCAGCCAGCCGGACAGGGGCACTAATGAAAAACTGTTTTTT. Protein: CASSQPDRGTNEKLFF.

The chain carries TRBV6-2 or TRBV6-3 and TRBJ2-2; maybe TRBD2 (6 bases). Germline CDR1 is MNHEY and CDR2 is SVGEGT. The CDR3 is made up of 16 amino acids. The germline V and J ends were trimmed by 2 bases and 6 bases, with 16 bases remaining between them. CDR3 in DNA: TGTGCCAGCAGTTACATACGTAGTTCTAGCGCCGGGGAGCTGTTTTTT. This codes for CASSYIRSSSAGELFF.

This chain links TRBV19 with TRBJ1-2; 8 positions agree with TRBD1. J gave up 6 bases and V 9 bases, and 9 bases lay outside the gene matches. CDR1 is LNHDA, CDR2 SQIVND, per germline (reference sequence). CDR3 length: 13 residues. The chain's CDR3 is CASTGQGLDGYTF. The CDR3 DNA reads TGTGCCAGCACCGGACAGGGCCTTGATGGCTACACCTTC.

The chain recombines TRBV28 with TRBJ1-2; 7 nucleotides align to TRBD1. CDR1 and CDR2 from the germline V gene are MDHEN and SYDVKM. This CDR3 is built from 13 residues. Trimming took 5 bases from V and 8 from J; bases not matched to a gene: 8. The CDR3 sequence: CASSPTGALGYTF. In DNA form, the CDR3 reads TGTGCCAGCAGTCCAACAGGGGCCTTGGGCTACACCTTC.

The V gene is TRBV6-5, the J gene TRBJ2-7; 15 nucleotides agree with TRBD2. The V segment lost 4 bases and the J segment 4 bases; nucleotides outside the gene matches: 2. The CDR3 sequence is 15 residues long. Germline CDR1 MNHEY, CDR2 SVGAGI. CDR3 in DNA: TGTGCCAGCAGTTTAGGGACTAGCGGGGGGTACGAGCAGTACTTC. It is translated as CASSLGTSGGYEQYF.

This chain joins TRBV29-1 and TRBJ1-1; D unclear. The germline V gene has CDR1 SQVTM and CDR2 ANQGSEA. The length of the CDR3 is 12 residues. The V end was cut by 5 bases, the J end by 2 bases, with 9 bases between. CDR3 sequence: CSVSEVNTEAFF. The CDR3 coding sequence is TGCAGCGTTTCTGAGGTTAACACTGAAGCTTTCTTT.

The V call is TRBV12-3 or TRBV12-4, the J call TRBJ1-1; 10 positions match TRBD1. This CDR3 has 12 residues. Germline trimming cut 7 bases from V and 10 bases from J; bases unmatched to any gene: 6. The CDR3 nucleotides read TGTGCCAGCACCGGACAGGGGGAGGCAGCTTTCTTT. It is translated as CASTGQGEAAFF.

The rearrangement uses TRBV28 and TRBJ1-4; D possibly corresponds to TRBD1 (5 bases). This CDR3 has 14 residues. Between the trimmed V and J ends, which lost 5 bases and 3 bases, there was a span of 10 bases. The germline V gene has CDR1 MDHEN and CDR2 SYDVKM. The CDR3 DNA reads TGTGCCAGCAGTCCTAGACAGTCTAATGAAAAACTGTTTTTT. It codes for CASSPRQSNEKLFF.

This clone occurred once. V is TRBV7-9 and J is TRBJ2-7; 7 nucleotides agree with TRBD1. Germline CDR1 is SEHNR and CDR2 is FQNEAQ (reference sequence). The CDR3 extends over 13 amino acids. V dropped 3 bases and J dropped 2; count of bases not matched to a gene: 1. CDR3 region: CASSLTGTYEQYF. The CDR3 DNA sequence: TGTGCCAGCAGCTTGACAGGGACCTACGAGCAGTACTTC.

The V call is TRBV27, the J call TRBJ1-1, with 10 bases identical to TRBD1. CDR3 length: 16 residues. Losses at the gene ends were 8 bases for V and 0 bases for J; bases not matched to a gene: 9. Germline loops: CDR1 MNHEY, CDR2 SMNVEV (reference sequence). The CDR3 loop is CASQDGQGGLNTEAFF. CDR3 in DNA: TGTGCCAGCCAAGACGGACAGGGGGGCTTGAACACTGAAGCTTTCTTT.

CDR3 in amino acids: CAWSPTLGRRNEQYF. The CDR3 coding sequence is TGTGCCTGGAGTCCTACCCTCGGACGGAGGAACGAGCAGTACTTC. The chain recombines TRBV30 with TRBJ2-7; tentative D call: TRBD2 (5 bases). This CDR3 region has 15 residues. Germline CDR1 reads GTSNPN; CDR2 reads SVGIG (reference sequence). V lost 2 bases to trimming and J lost 5 bases, with 19 bases between them.

The CDR3 loop is CASSLDRGYYGYTF. The CDR3 nucleotides read TGTGCCAGCAGCCTCGACAGGGGGTACTATGGCTACACCTTC. This chain links TRBV3-1 (or the pseudogene TRBV3-2) with TRBJ1-2; 9 bases are shared with TRBD1. CDR1 is LGHDT, CDR2 YNNKEL, per germline (reference sequence). There are 14 residues in the CDR3. V dropped 4 bases and J dropped 3; count of bases not matched to a gene: 3.

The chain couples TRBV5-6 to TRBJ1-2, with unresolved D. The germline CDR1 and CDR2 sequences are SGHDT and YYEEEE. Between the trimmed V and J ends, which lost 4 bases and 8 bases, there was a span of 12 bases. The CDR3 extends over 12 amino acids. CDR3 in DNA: TGTGCCAGCAGCCCCCTTGGGTGGGGCTACACCTTC. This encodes CASSPLGWGYTF.

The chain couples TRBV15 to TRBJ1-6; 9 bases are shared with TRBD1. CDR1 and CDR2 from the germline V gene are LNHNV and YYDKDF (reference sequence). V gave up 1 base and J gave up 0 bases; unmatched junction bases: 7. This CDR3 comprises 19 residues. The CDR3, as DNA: TGTGCCACCAGCAGAGTGAGGACAGGGGCTAGCTCCTATAATTCACCCCTCCACTTT. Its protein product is CATSRVRTGASSYNSPLHF.

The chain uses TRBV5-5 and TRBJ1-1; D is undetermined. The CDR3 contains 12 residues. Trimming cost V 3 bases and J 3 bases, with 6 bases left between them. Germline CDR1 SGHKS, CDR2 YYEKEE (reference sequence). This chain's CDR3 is CASSWRDTEAFF. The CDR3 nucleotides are TGTGCCAGCAGCTGGAGGGACACTGAAGCTTTCTTT.

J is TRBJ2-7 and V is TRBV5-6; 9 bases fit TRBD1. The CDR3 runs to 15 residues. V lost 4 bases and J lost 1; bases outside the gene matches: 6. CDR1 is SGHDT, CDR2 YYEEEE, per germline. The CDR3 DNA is TGTGCCAGCAGCCTTCCGGGACAGGGTTCCTACGAGCAGTACTTC. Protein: CASSLPGQGSYEQYF. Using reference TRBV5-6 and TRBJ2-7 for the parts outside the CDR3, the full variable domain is DAGVTQSPTHLIKTRGQQVTLRCSPKSGHDTVSWYQQALGQGPQFIFQYYEEEERQRGNFPDRFSGHQFPNYSSELNVNALLLGDSALYLCASSLPGQGSYEQYFGPGTRLTVT.

Written as DNA, the CDR3 is TGTGCCAGCAGTTTATCAGGGCAGAATGGCTACACCTTC. The encoded protein is CASSLSGQNGYTF. V usage is TRBV27 and J usage is TRBJ1-2; D not resolved. Germline loops: CDR1 MNHEY, CDR2 SMNVEV (reference sequence). The CDR3 runs to 13 residues. Trimming took off 0 bases at V and 6 bases at J, with 8 bases between the two ends.

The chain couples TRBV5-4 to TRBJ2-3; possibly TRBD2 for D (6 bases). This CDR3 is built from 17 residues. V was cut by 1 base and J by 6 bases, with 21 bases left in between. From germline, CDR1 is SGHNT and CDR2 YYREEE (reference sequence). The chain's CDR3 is CASSLMTRTGDADTQYF. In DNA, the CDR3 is TGTGCCAGCAGCTTGATGACTCGGACGGGGGATGCGGATACGCAGTATTTT.